These T cell receptor beta chains were read from a single sample in a study of T cell changes during pregnancy in multiple sclerosis. Some clones are missing from TCRdb's copy, which holds only in-frame ones; the method was immunoSEQ multiplex PCR. The sample holds tens of thousands of clones; approximately 90% are singletons and the top ten take around 3.2%. The sample consisted of peripheral blood, taken before pregnancy. The receptor source for this set is a female donor with multiple sclerosis, enrolled in a pregnancy study. The conserved cysteine and the conserved F or W are not part of the CDR3 here.

v_call: TRBV18
j_call: TRBJ2-7
cdr3_aa: ASGTTGLYEQY

v_call: TRBV5-4
j_call: TRBJ1-4
cdr3_aa: ASSRDQGAEEKLF

v_call: TRBV20-1
j_call: TRBJ1-2
cdr3_aa: SGQPRYGYT

v_call: TRBV5-1
j_call: TRBJ1-1
cdr3_aa: ASSLVPRQGKNTEAF

v_call: TRBV27
j_call: TRBJ2-7
cdr3_aa: ASSSYNEQY

v_call: TRBV7-6
j_call: TRBJ1-1
cdr3_aa: ASSSRQGGNTEAF

v_call: TRBV30
j_call: TRBJ2-1
cdr3_aa: AWSPGTGNYNEQF

v_call: TRBV18
j_call: TRBJ2-1
cdr3_aa: ASSLAPGSMNEQF

v_call: TRBV27
j_call: TRBJ2-5
cdr3_aa: ASSPIAGEKKTQY

v_call: TRBV6-5
j_call: TRBJ2-7
cdr3_aa: ASRSTSYEQY

v_call: TRBV28
j_call: TRBJ1-5
cdr3_aa: AGRTGVDQPQH

v_call: TRBV19
j_call: TRBJ1-2
cdr3_aa: ASSKTWTGGYT

v_call: TRBV6-1
j_call: TRBJ2-3
cdr3_aa: ASRYLEVADTQY

v_call: TRBV4-2
j_call: TRBJ2-1
cdr3_aa: ASSQTPPGLAGGPNEQF

v_call: TRBV7-2
j_call: TRBJ2-5
cdr3_aa: ASSWEGWETQY

v_call: TRBV18
j_call: TRBJ1-1
cdr3_aa: ASSPRTGGGNTEAF

v_call: TRBV7-9
j_call: TRBJ2-1
cdr3_aa: ASSLVLAGVSYNEQF

v_call: TRBV6-5
j_call: TRBJ1-2
cdr3_aa: ASRVGGNGYT

v_call: TRBV30
j_call: TRBJ2-1
cdr3_aa: AWSEGTSGIYNEQF

v_call: TRBV29-1
j_call: TRBJ2-1
cdr3_aa: SVDGERYNEQF

v_call: TRBV9
j_call: TRBJ2-7
cdr3_aa: ASSPNRGGEQY

v_call: TRBV4-2
j_call: TRBJ2-3
cdr3_aa: ASSQHTSGSKGSDTQY

v_call: TRBV6-5
j_call: TRBJ1-5
cdr3_aa: ASSLSRTSNQPQH

v_call: TRBV1
j_call: TRBJ1-1
cdr3_aa: TSSHVRIGRLRDEAF

v_call: TRBV4-3
j_call: TRBJ1-4
cdr3_aa: ASSYPLREKLF

v_call: TRBV7-2
j_call: TRBJ2-5
cdr3_aa: ASLGLEETQY

v_call: TRBV7-2
j_call: TRBJ2-6
cdr3_aa: ASSFNSGANVLT

v_call: TRBV7-3
j_call: TRBJ2-1
cdr3_aa: ASSFGTSARPSSYNEQF

v_call: TRBV2
j_call: TRBJ1-1
cdr3_aa: ASSEQGVMGTEAF

v_call: TRBV30
j_call: TRBJ2-1
cdr3_aa: AWSYNLGDILIYNEQF

v_call: TRBV29-1
j_call: TRBJ1-3
cdr3_aa: SVLGGGNTIY

v_call: TRBV6-1
j_call: TRBJ1-2
cdr3_aa: ASSPLYGYT

v_call: TRBV5-1
j_call: TRBJ1-2
cdr3_aa: ASSNAEVYGYT

v_call: TRBV28
j_call: TRBJ1-1
cdr3_aa: ASSFQGAGTEAF

v_call: TRBV19
j_call: TRBJ1-1
cdr3_aa: ASSITGGFLMNTEAF

v_call: TRBV30
j_call: TRBJ1-1
cdr3_aa: AWRKTGVGEAF

v_call: TRBV7-9
j_call: TRBJ2-3
cdr3_aa: ASSLGGTGYGDTQY

v_call: TRBV29-1
j_call: TRBJ1-4
cdr3_aa: SVPLTGSGEKLF

v_call: TRBV7-9
j_call: TRBJ1-1
cdr3_aa: ASSRTANTEAF

v_call: TRBV7-9
j_call: TRBJ1-5
cdr3_aa: ASSSDRVYNQPQH

v_call: TRBV30
j_call: TRBJ1-2
cdr3_aa: AWSEGGRGGYT

v_call: TRBV15
j_call: TRBJ1-5
cdr3_aa: ATSPPASRRAQH

v_call: TRBV5-6
j_call: TRBJ2-1
cdr3_aa: ASSLGQAYYNEQF

v_call: TRBV29-1
j_call: TRBJ2-5
cdr3_aa: SVGTGTTVETQY

v_call: TRBV7-9
j_call: TRBJ1-1
cdr3_aa: ASSSTGGGTEAF

v_call: TRBV6-5
j_call: TRBJ2-7
cdr3_aa: ASSYSGLYEQY

v_call: TRBV27
j_call: TRBJ1-4
cdr3_aa: ASSPLTGREKLF

v_call: TRBV6-1
j_call: TRBJ2-3
cdr3_aa: ASSDKIRDTQY

v_call: TRBV7-2
j_call: TRBJ2-5
cdr3_aa: ASSFQETQY

v_call: TRBV30
j_call: TRBJ1-2
cdr3_aa: AWQTPSGWSRGYT

v_call: TRBV6-1
j_call: TRBJ2-7
cdr3_aa: ASIRLVPYEQY

v_call: TRBV5-1
j_call: TRBJ2-7
cdr3_aa: ASSAQEYEQY